Below are 27 T cell receptor beta chains sequenced from a single sample in a study of blood T cell repertoires in COVID-19. Only in-frame clones appear in the TCRdb table, and some are missing; sequencing was by immunoSEQ multiplex PCR. The table lists roughly 250,000 clones, about 85% of them singletons, with approximately 6.3% in the top ten. Material: peripheral blood. Receptor source: a woman in her sixties or seventies with active or convalescent COVID-19.

The chain joins TRBV6-4 to TRBJ1-3; perhaps TRBD1 as D (6 bases). CDR3 length: 15 amino acids. V shed 3 bases and J shed 3 bases, with 12 bases lying between them. Germline V gene data show CDR1 as MRHNA and CDR2 as SNTAGT. CDR3 in amino acids: CASSEQGMCGNTIYF. CDR3 coding DNA: TGTGCCAGCAGTGAACAGGGTATGTGTGGAAACACCATATATTTT.

The chain uses TRBV20-1 and TRBJ2-5, with a weak D call TRBD1 (5 bases). Trimming stripped 3 bases from V and 0 bases from J, with 11 bases between. Germline CDR1 is DFQATT and CDR2 is SNEGSKA (reference sequence). The CDR3 is 14 residues long. The CDR3 nucleotides are TGCAGTGCTAGTATCTGGGGCAACCAAGAGACCCAGTACTTC. As protein: CSASIWGNQETQYF.

The chain links TRBV29-1 to TRBJ1-2; the match to TRBD1 covers 8 bases. The length of the CDR3 is 20 residues. The V segment lost 5 bases and the J segment 3 bases; nucleotides outside the gene matches: 26. Germline CDR1 SQVTM, CDR2 ANQGSEA. CDR3 region: CSVYLPVAADGTGGYYGYTF. The CDR3 DNA reads TGCAGCGTTTACCTCCCGGTGGCCGCGGACGGGACAGGAGGATACTATGGCTACACCTTC.

The CDR3 DNA is TGTGCCAGCGGGAGGATGAACACTGAAGCTTTCTTT. Amino acid sequence: CASGRMNTEAFF. The genes are TRBV6-5 and TRBJ1-1, with no clear D. This CDR3 has 12 amino acids. Trimming pared 8 bases from V and 0 bases from J, leaving 7 bases between. Germline-derived CDR1 and CDR2 are MNHEY and SVGAGI.

This CDR3 reads CASRPITSGNTIYF. The CDR3 region has the DNA TGCGCCAGCAGACCTATAACTTCTGGAAACACCATATATTTT. The rearrangement joins TRBV4-1 to TRBJ1-3; D remains unclear. Germline loops: CDR1 MGHRA, CDR2 YSYEKL. V was cut by 6 bases and J by 1 base, with 10 bases left in between. There are 14 residues in the CDR3.

The chain joins TRBV5-1 to TRBJ2-1, with 10 bases identical to TRBD2. The junction had 12 bases not matched to a gene; V was cut back by 4 bases and J by 2 bases. CDR1 and CDR2 from the germline V gene are SGHRS and YFSETQ. The CDR3 is made up of 18 amino acids. In nucleotides, the CDR3 is TGCGCCAGCAGCCCAGACCTAGCGGGAGCAGTAACCTACAATGAGCAGTTCTTC. As protein: CASSPDLAGAVTYNEQFF.

This chain links TRBV4-2 with TRBJ1-5, with D unresolved. V gave up 0 bases and J gave up 1 base, with 10 bases separating them. Germline CDR1 is LGHNA and CDR2 is YNFKEQ. This CDR3 spans 16 amino acids. This chain's CDR3 is CASSQDAQISNQPQHF. The DNA for the CDR3 is TGTGCCAGCAGCCAAGACGCACAGATAAGCAATCAGCCCCAGCATTTT.

The rearrangement links TRBV11-3 to TRBJ2-1; TRBD1 is a possible D gene (6 bases). The V end was cut by 4 bases, the J end by 3 bases, with 16 bases between. The germline V gene has CDR1 SGHNT and CDR2 YENEEA. This CDR3 has 16 residues. In nucleotides, the CDR3 is TGTGCCAGCAGCTCGGACAGAACCACCATCTACAATGAGCAGTTCTTC. Its protein product is CASSSDRTTIYNEQFF.

In its sample, this clone was seen once. V gene TRBV5-1 combines with J gene TRBJ2-2; a weak D match, TRBD1 (6 bases). The germline V gene has CDR1 SGHRS and CDR2 YFSETQ. The CDR3 is 15 amino acids. Trimming removed 4 bases at V and 0 bases at J, with 10 bases between. Here the CDR3 DNA reads TGCGCCAGCAGCCCCGGACAGACGAACACCGGGGAGCTGTTTTTT. Translation gives CASSPGQTNTGELFF.

This clone is categorized as medium-sized (0.01 to 0.1%). The chain is built from TRBV2 and TRBJ2-6; maybe TRBD1 (6 bases). V gave up 6 bases and J gave up 2 bases, with 14 bases separating them. The CDR3 is made up of 16 amino acids. Germline V gives CDR1 SNHLY, CDR2 FYNNEI. The CDR3 DNA reads TGTGCCAGCAGCGAACAGGGCCTTGCTGGGGCCAACGTCCTGACTTTC. Translating gives CASSEQGLAGANVLTF.

V and J are TRBV29-1 and TRBJ1-1, with D possibly TRBD1 on 6 matching bases. Deletions cut 1 base from V and 4 bases from J, with 13 bases between. The CDR3 totals 14 residues. Per the germline V gene, CDR1 is SQVTM and CDR2 is ANQGSEA. In DNA form, the CDR3 reads TGCAGCGTTGAAGGGGGGGGCCGGGGCACTGAAGCTTTCTTT. Its translation: CSVEGGGRGTEAFF.

The CDR3: CASSRDFDSGNTIYF. The CDR3 DNA is TGTGCCAGCAGCCGGGATTTTGACAGCGGAAACACCATATATTTT. V usage is TRBV4-2 and J usage is TRBJ1-3, with D perhaps matching TRBD1 (5 bases). Per the germline V gene, CDR1 is LGHNA and CDR2 is YNFKEQ. The ends were cut back, 4 bases at V and 4 bases at J, with 14 bases in the middle. The CDR3 has 15 amino acids.

The chain recombines TRBV9 with TRBJ2-1; TRBD2 matches at 8 bases. V shed 3 bases, J shed 6 bases, and the junction held 8 bases outside the gene matches. The CDR3 consists of 15 residues. CDR1 is SGDLS, CDR2 YYNGEE, per germline. CDR3 in amino acids: CASSAGTSNVNEQFF. CDR3 nucleotide sequence: TGTGCCAGCAGCGCCGGGACTAGTAATGTCAATGAGCAGTTCTTC.

The J gene is TRBJ2-2, the V gene TRBV27, with a tentative D call TRBD1 (6 bases). The CDR3 spans 16 residues. Deletions cut 3 bases from V and 4 bases from J, with 15 bases between. Looked up from germline, CDR1 is MNHEY and CDR2 is SMNVEV (reference sequence). The CDR3 is CASSFRAGASTGELFF. The CDR3 region has the DNA TGTGCCAGCAGTTTTAGGGCAGGGGCATCCACCGGGGAGCTGTTTTTT.

The chain joins TRBV4-2 to TRBJ1-2; D gene ambiguous. CDR3 length: 13 amino acids. Germline V CDR1 and CDR2: LGHNA, YNFKEQ. The V end was cut by 0 bases, the J end by 5 bases, with 7 bases between. The CDR3 region has the DNA TGTGCCAGCAGCCAAGAGCGAGGGTATGGCTACACCTTC. It translates to CASSQERGYGYTF.

The genes are TRBV27 and TRBJ2-1; TRBD2 agrees at 12 bases. This CDR3 spans 15 amino acids. The V and J ends lost 6 bases and 7 bases, in that order; junction bases with no gene match: 7. Germline CDR1 reads MNHEY; CDR2 reads SMNVEV (reference sequence). CDR3 in amino acids: CASRLTSGSGNEQFF. The DNA of the CDR3 is TGTGCCAGCAGGTTGACTAGCGGGAGTGGGAATGAGCAGTTCTTC.

The chain is built from TRBV27 and TRBJ2-7; maybe TRBD1 (5 bases). V was pared by 5 bases and J by 3 bases, with 29 bases between. There are 19 residues in the CDR3. Germline V CDR1 and CDR2: MNHEY, SMNVEV (reference sequence). The CDR3 region is CASSPPRAQGIWGRYEQYV. DNA of the CDR3: TGTGCCAGCAGTCCCCCTCGAGCACAAGGGATCTGGGGCCGCTACGAGCAGTACGTC.

V gene TRBV27 combines with J gene TRBJ2-1, with a weak D call TRBD2 (7 bases). Per the germline V gene, CDR1 is MNHEY and CDR2 is SMNVEV (reference sequence). This CDR3 has 13 residues. Trimming left V 4 bases short and J 8 bases short, with 12 bases between. This CDR3 reads CASSSGGPDEQFF. In DNA form, the CDR3 reads TGTGCCAGCAGTTCGGGGGGCCCCGATGAGCAGTTCTTC.

V and J are TRBV3-1 (or the pseudogene TRBV3-2) and TRBJ2-2; TRBD2 agrees at 8 bases. V shed 3 bases, J shed 6 bases, and the junction held 18 bases outside the gene matches. CDR1 is LGHDT, CDR2 YNNKEL, per germline (reference sequence). The CDR3 spans 19 residues. The CDR3 sequence: CASSQIPGLGTKLSGELFF. CDR3 DNA: TGTGCCAGCAGCCAGATCCCGGGACTAGGCACCAAACTGTCCGGGGAGCTGTTTTTT.

The CDR3, as DNA: TGTGCCAGCAGTTTATGGGGAGCTGCACCCGAGCAGTACGTC. It encodes CASSLWGAAPEQYV. The rearrangement joins TRBV28 to TRBJ2-7; D might be TRBD2 (5 bases). V was pared by 0 bases and J by 6 bases, with 12 bases between. The CDR3 contains 14 residues. Germline CDR1 is MDHEN and CDR2 is SYDVKM.

The chain carries TRBV6-5 and TRBJ1-2; 9 nucleotides align to TRBD1. CDR3 size: 15 residues. The V segment lost 2 bases and the J segment 6 bases; nucleotides outside the gene matches: 7. Germline CDR1 MNHEY, CDR2 SVGAGI. The CDR3 nucleotides are TGTGCCAGCAGTTACCAAATACAGGGGGCCCATGGCTACACCTTC. Translating it yields CASSYQIQGAHGYTF.

This chain connects TRBV11-3 to TRBJ2-1; D not certain. V was trimmed by 3 bases and J by 7 bases, leaving 13 bases between them. The germline gives CDR1 SGHNT, CDR2 YENEEA. CDR3 length equals 14 residues. CDR3 sequence: CASSFRRTRNEQFF. CDR3 DNA: TGTGCCAGCAGCTTTCGAAGAACGCGGAATGAGCAGTTCTTC.

The gene calls are TRBV28 and TRBJ2-5; D is ambiguous. This CDR3 is 11 amino acids long. Germline V gives CDR1 MDHEN, CDR2 SYDVKM. Trimming cost V 4 bases and J 5 bases, with 5 bases left between them. The CDR3 loop reads CASSSEETQYF. CDR3 DNA sequence: TGTGCCAGCAGTTCCGAGGAGACCCAGTACTTC.

The chain joins TRBV11-2 to TRBJ2-1; 15 bases map to TRBD2. The CDR3 loop spans 16 amino acids. CDR1 and CDR2 (germline): SGHAT, FQNNGV. J gave up 7 bases and V 5 bases, and 6 bases lay outside the gene matches. The CDR3 is CASSPRTSGGANEQFF. DNA of the CDR3: TGTGCCAGCAGCCCTCGGACTAGCGGGGGGGCTAATGAGCAGTTCTTC.

The gene calls are TRBV27 and TRBJ2-7, with 9 nucleotides matching TRBD1. There are 17 residues in the CDR3. The J segment lost 4 bases and the V segment lost 6 bases, leaving 16 bases of the junction unmatched. Germline loops: CDR1 MNHEY, CDR2 SMNVEV (reference sequence). Here the CDR3 DNA reads TGTGCCAGCAGCATCCACGCCCCGGGACAGGGTTGGTACGAGCAGTACGTC. Its translation: CASSIHAPGQGWYEQYV.

The gene calls are TRBV30 and TRBJ1-3, with a weak D call TRBD1 (6 bases). Trimming removed 1 base at V and 7 bases at J, with 11 bases between. The CDR3 consists of 13 residues. Germline values: CDR1 GTSNPN, CDR2 SVGIG (reference sequence). This CDR3 is CAWSGAGANTIYF. The CDR3 DNA follows: TGTGCCTGGAGTGGGGCAGGGGCCAACACCATATATTTT.

DNA of the CDR3: TGTGCCAGTAGTCGCCCCCGAGACAGGGACATCTATGGCTACACCTTC. Translation gives CASSRPRDRDIYGYTF. The V and J genes are TRBV19 and TRBJ1-2; 7 bases are a match to TRBD1. V lost 5 bases to trimming and J lost 4 bases; unmatched junction nucleotides: 13. The CDR3 spans 16 residues. Looked up from germline, CDR1 is LNHDA and CDR2 is SQIVND (reference sequence).